This TCR beta chain is drawn from a study of T cell responses to AZD1222 COVID-19 vaccine. Whole-study results and caveats: Unmutated regions of variants are reportedly targeted by nearly half of spike-specific TCRs. Donors in the cohort were predominantly white British and more often female, and clonal diversity was possibly underestimated. CD4 TCRs covered the whole spike, strongest at regions 160-218 and 743-854.

Timing groups of about 4 and about 12 weeks for second doses were pooled. Produced via immunoSEQ multiplex PCR; TCRdb's table is partial and in-frame only. The repertoire holds 100,000 to 150,000 clones, with approximately 90% as singletons. V lost 0 bases and J lost 2, with 14 bases in between. The CDR3 runs 16 residues. CDR1 is MGHRA and CDR2 is YSYEKL in the germline V gene. Concerning this clone itself: The antigen remains undetermined.

The TCR originated in an adult who received the AZD1222 COVID-19 vaccine. Material: peripheral blood, obtained 28 days after the second AZD1222 dose. This rearrangement joins TRBV4-1 to TRBJ2-7, with D uncertain. Here the CDR3 reads CASSQDPQPATYEQYF. The CDR3 nucleotides are TGCGCCAGCAGCCAAGATCCCCAACCGGCTACCTACGAGCAGTACTTC.